These 24 T cell receptor beta chains were all obtained from the same sample, sequenced in a study of T-cell memory formation after mild COVID-19. TCRdb fed the 5' RACE reads into MiXCR, producing one record per CDR3 protein. The top ten hold 45% to 75% of the sample, which has about 15,000 distinct CDR3 sequences, around 25% seen once. The sequenced sample was PBMCs or a T cell subset sorted from them (not recorded which). The receptors shown here come from a man between 18 and 29 years old who had mild COVID-19 (a few samples of this study predate the infection). Cell type and time point are not known.

This clonotype was seen more than once but under ten times. The CDR3 DNA sequence: TGTGCCAGCTCCCCAACGATAGGGTATCGGAATTCACCCCTCCACTTT. Its translation: CASSPTIGYRNSPLHF. V and J are TRBV18 and TRBJ1-6; D remains ambiguous. This CDR3 has 16 residues. The germline V gene encodes CDR1 KGHSH and CDR2 LQKENI. Deletions cut 6 bases from V and 7 bases from J, with 19 bases between.

The chain uses TRBV6-2 or TRBV6-3 and TRBJ2-5; TRBD2 is a possible D gene (5 bases). The CDR3 runs to 13 residues. Germline V lookup: CDR1 MNHEY, CDR2 SVGEGT. V was trimmed by 6 bases and J by 5 bases, leaving 13 bases between them. CDR3 coding DNA: TGTGCCAGCAGACCGTGGACTGAGGAGACCCAGTACTTC. Translating gives CASRPWTEETQYF.

This clonotype was counted at least ten times. The chain couples TRBV5-1 to TRBJ2-5; D is possibly TRBD2 (5 bases). The V end lost 4 bases, the J end lost 4 bases, and 11 bases lay between the germline ends. The CDR3 loop spans 13 amino acids. The germline gives CDR1 SGHRS, CDR2 YFSETQ. CDR3 residues: CASSRSEGETQYF. The DNA of the CDR3 is TGCGCCAGCAGCCGATCAGAGGGAGAGACCCAGTACTTC.

This clonotype was detected ten times or more. V usage is TRBV11-2 and J usage is TRBJ2-3; D is undetermined. Germline CDR1 reads SGHAT; CDR2 reads FQNNGV. With 5 bases removed from V and 1 base from J, the gap between germline ends came to 7 bases. CDR3 length: 13 amino acids. The DNA for the CDR3 is TGTGCCAGCAGCCACATTGGCACAGATACGCAGTATTTT. Its translation: CASSHIGTDTQYF.

The rearrangement uses TRBV19 and TRBJ2-1; the match to TRBD2 covers 9 bases. Germline V gene sequence: CDR1 LNHDA, CDR2 SQIVND (reference sequence). The CDR3 totals 16 residues. After removal of 0 bases from V and 8 bases from J, the junction contained 8 bases not matched to a gene. In nucleotides, the CDR3 is TGTGCCAGTAGTATAGAAGGGCGGGGGGGCCGCGATGAGCAGTTCTTC. It translates to CASSIEGRGGRDEQFF.

Many counts were recorded for this clonotype. This chain connects TRBV29-1 to TRBJ2-7; 7 bases map to TRBD1. This CDR3 contains 13 residues. V lost 6 bases and J lost 2; bases outside the gene matches: 7. Germline lookup yields CDR1 SQVTM and CDR2 ANQGSEA. CDR3 residues: CSVSTGPPYEQYF. Here the CDR3 DNA reads TGCAGCGTATCGACAGGGCCCCCCTACGAGCAGTACTTC.

This clonotype was detected ten times or more. The chain joins TRBV6-5 to TRBJ1-6; tentatively, D is TRBD1 (5 bases). The ends were cut back, 4 bases at V and 9 bases at J, with 10 bases in the middle. CDR1 MNHEY and CDR2 SVGAGI come from the germline V gene. CDR3 length: 13 residues. The CDR3 bases are TGTGCCAGCAGTTGGCAGGGTAGTTCACCCCTCCACTTT. Protein: CASSWQGSSPLHF.

The chain uses TRBV12-3 or TRBV12-4 and TRBJ2-7; D not resolved. The CDR3 sequence is 15 residues long. Trimming removed 3 bases from V and 5 bases from J, with 17 bases in between. CDR3: CASSLNWILRDEQYF. DNA of the CDR3: TGTGCCAGCAGTTTGAACTGGATCCTTCGGGACGAGCAGTACTTC.

The genes are TRBV20-1 and TRBJ2-3; tentative D call: TRBD2 (5 bases). V was cut by 6 bases and J by 2 bases, with 6 bases left in between. There are 11 residues in the CDR3. Germline CDR1 reads DFQATT; CDR2 reads SNEGSKA (reference sequence). The CDR3 nucleotides read TGCAGTGCAGCGGCCACAGATACGCAGTATTTT. Its translation: CSAAATDTQYF.

The V and J genes are TRBV4-3 and TRBJ2-1; 9 bases are shared with TRBD1. This CDR3 spans 17 amino acids. Germline CDR1 LGHNA, CDR2 YSLEER. With 4 bases clipped from V and 5 bases from J, the junction kept 12 bases outside the gene matches. CDR3 amino acids: CASSLNTGGEVDNEQFF. CDR3 sequence (DNA): TGCGCCAGCAGCCTCAACACAGGGGGCGAGGTTGACAATGAGCAGTTCTTC.

This clonotype was seen many times. The chain uses TRBV9 and TRBJ1-5, with no clear D. The CDR3 runs 15 residues. The germline V and J ends were trimmed by 2 bases and 5 bases, with 14 bases remaining between them. The germline CDR1 and CDR2 sequences are SGDLS and YYNGEE. The DNA of the CDR3 is TGTGCCAGCAGCGTGGGAGCAGTTAGGGATCAGCCCCAGCATTTT. This translates into CASSVGAVRDQPQHF.

This clonotype was counted at least ten times. As DNA, the CDR3 is TGTGCCAGCAGTTCGGTTCGGAGGGGCGCGAGAGAAAAACTGTTTTTT. It specifies CASSSVRRGAREKLFF. V gene TRBV27 combines with J gene TRBJ1-4, with D possibly matching TRBD1 (5 bases). This CDR3 is built from 16 residues. Deletions cut 4 bases from V and 8 bases from J, with 20 bases between. From germline, CDR1 is MNHEY and CDR2 SMNVEV (reference sequence).

In its sample, this clonotype was seen many times. The chain carries TRBV4-2 and TRBJ2-4; 7 nucleotides match TRBD2. V was clipped by 4 bases and J by 7 bases; unmatched bases: 7. This CDR3 has 14 residues. Germline V gene data show CDR1 as LGHNA and CDR2 as YNFKEQ. The CDR3 is CASSPGVGGNIQYF. The CDR3 region has the DNA TGTGCCAGCAGCCCCGGGGTGGGGGGGAACATTCAGTACTTC.

This clonotype was seen only a few times. The CDR3 bases are TGCGCCAGCAGCCAGACTAGCGGTTCTGGGGCCAACGTCCTGACTTTC. As protein: CASSQTSGSGANVLTF. The rearrangement joins TRBV4-3 to TRBJ2-6; 9 positions match TRBD2. The CDR3 consists of 16 residues. From germline, CDR1 is LGHNA and CDR2 YSLEER. V was clipped by 3 bases and J by 1 base; unmatched bases: 1.

At least ten counts were recorded for this clonotype. The J gene is TRBJ2-5, the V gene TRBV4-1; TRBD2 might be the D (5 bases). The V gene's germline CDR1 is MGHRA and CDR2 YSYEKL. The CDR3 extends over 14 amino acids. The V end was cut by 0 bases, the J end by 5 bases, with 10 bases between. The CDR3: CASSQDEGWETQYF. CDR3 nucleotides: TGCGCCAGCAGCCAAGATGAGGGATGGGAGACCCAGTACTTC.

This clonotype was observed many times. This chain joins TRBV19 and TRBJ2-2; D is undetermined. This CDR3 comprises 14 residues. The V end was cut by 1 base, the J end by 4 bases, with 7 bases between. Germline loops: CDR1 LNHDA, CDR2 SQIVND (reference sequence). The CDR3 spells CASSIVSSTGELFF. CDR3 coding DNA: TGTGCCAGTAGTATAGTCTCGAGCACCGGGGAGCTGTTTTTT.

This clonotype was observed a handful of times. A read error may produce the germline difference seen at one junction end. The chain couples TRBV7-7 to TRBJ2-5; the match to TRBD2 covers 10 bases. The germline CDR1 and CDR2 sequences are SSHAT and FNYEAQ (reference sequence). The CDR3 totals 16 residues. CDR3 coding DNA: TGTGCTAGCAGCTTAGCGCCAGCGGGGGGGCAAGAGACCCAGTACTTC. This codes for CASSLAPAGGQETQYF.

This clonotype has a handful of counts. The chain employs TRBV30 and TRBJ2-7; TRBD1 is a possible D gene (6 bases). Germline CDR1 and CDR2: GTSNPN and SVGIG (reference sequence). The germline V and J ends were trimmed by 6 bases and 0 bases, with 15 bases remaining between them. This CDR3 spans 14 amino acids. CDR3 region: CACSPTGRSYEQYF. Here the CDR3 DNA reads TGTGCCTGTTCCCCGACAGGTCGCTCCTACGAGCAGTACTTC.

This clonotype was recorded many times. This chain links TRBV7-9 with TRBJ1-2; D gene ambiguous. The V end was cut by 3 bases, the J end by 4 bases, with 12 bases between. The germline CDR1 and CDR2 sequences are SEHNR and FQNEAQ (reference sequence). The CDR3 is 14 residues long. The chain's CDR3 is CASSFLPGSYGYTF. DNA of the CDR3: TGTGCCAGCAGCTTTTTACCGGGGAGCTATGGCTACACCTTC.

This clonotype occurred many times. The chain has TRBV7-9 and TRBJ1-2; unclear D gene. The germline V gene encodes CDR1 SEHNR and CDR2 FQNEAQ (reference sequence). There are 15 residues in the CDR3. The V end was cut by 5 bases, the J end by 0 bases, with 13 bases between. The CDR3 coding sequence is TGTGCCAGCAGCCTATACAGTAGTTCTAACTATGGCTACACCTTC. Protein: CASSLYSSSNYGYTF.

This clonotype has a count of ten or more. The chain has TRBV9 and TRBJ2-1; possibly TRBD1 or TRBD2 for D (7 bases each). Germline lookup yields CDR1 SGDLS and CDR2 YYNGEE. Trimming cost V 4 bases and J 4 bases, with 15 bases left between them. There are 15 residues in the CDR3. The CDR3 DNA reads TGTGCCAGCAGCCCAGGGGGGGTGGGTTACAATGAGCAGTTCTTC. Protein sequence: CASSPGGVGYNEQFF.

This clonotype came up a few times. This chain links TRBV20-1 with TRBJ2-7; the D is unclear. Deletions cut 6 bases from V and 4 bases from J, with 19 bases between. CDR1 and CDR2 from the germline V gene are DFQATT and SNEGSKA (reference sequence). The CDR3 has 14 amino acids. The CDR3: CSAPVPGGRYEQYV. CDR3 DNA: TGCAGTGCGCCGGTCCCCGGTGGCCGATACGAGCAGTACGTC.

In its sample, this clonotype was seen a few times. V is TRBV2 and J is TRBJ1-2; possibly TRBD1 for D (5 bases). This CDR3 has 13 amino acids. Germline V gives CDR1 SNHLY, CDR2 FYNNEI. Trimming pared 8 bases from V and 1 base from J, leaving 11 bases between. The CDR3 loop reads CASPRDHNYGYTF. CDR3 nucleotides: TGTGCCAGCCCCAGGGATCATAACTATGGCTACACCTTC.

This clonotype was observed a few times. This chain uses TRBV7-2 with TRBJ2-7; 10 bases fit TRBD1. CDR1 and CDR2 from the germline V gene are SGHTA and FQGNSA. V gave up 6 bases and J gave up 2 bases; unmatched junction bases: 7. The CDR3 extends over 15 amino acids. The DNA of the CDR3 is TGTGCCAGCAGTTCCGGGACAGGGGACCCCTACGAGCAGTACGTC. It yields the protein CASSSGTGDPYEQYV.